These 6 T cell receptor beta chains were sequenced from one sample in a study of neurological immune-mediated disorders. Using its own MiXCR run on the 5' RACE reads, TCRdb lists one record per CDR3 protein. The table has 55,000 to 60,000 distinct CDR3 sequences, roughly 3.5% seen once. Material: PBMCs. These receptors were taken from a woman younger than 45 with multiple sclerosis.

In this sample, this clonotype turned up a few times. One junction end does not reproduce the germline sequence, and a read error may be involved. J is TRBJ1-3 and V is TRBV19; D ambiguous. Germline V gene data show CDR1 as LNHDA and CDR2 as SQIVND (reference sequence). The length of the CDR3 is 13 residues. The CDR3 DNA sequence: TGTGCCAGTAGTATCGCGCCTGGAAAAACCATATATTTT. Translating it yields CASSIAPGKTIYF.

This clonotype was detected many times. V and J are TRBV5-6 and TRBJ2-1; D is uncertain. The V end lost 1 base, the J end lost 7 bases, and 3 bases lay between the germline ends. Per the germline V gene, CDR1 is SGHDT and CDR2 is YYEEEE. CDR3 length: 11 residues. Here the CDR3 reads CASSLFNEQFF. CDR3 in DNA: TGTGCCAGCAGCTTGTTTAATGAGCAGTTCTTC.

This clonotype was counted a few times. The chain employs TRBV7-2 and TRBJ2-7; no clear D gene. The CDR3 loop spans 14 amino acids. Germline values: CDR1 SGHTA, CDR2 FQGNSA. V was cut by 5 bases and J by 0 bases, with 11 bases left in between. For the CDR3, the DNA is TGTGCCAGCAGCCCCCGTCCTACCTCCTACGAGCAGTACTTC. Protein sequence: CASSPRPTSYEQYF.

In this sample, this clonotype turned up many times. This sequence joins TRBV29-1 and TRBJ2-5; D may match TRBD1 or TRBD2 (5 bases each). The germline V gene encodes CDR1 SQVTM and CDR2 ANQGSEA. V dropped 8 bases and J dropped 5 bases, with 21 bases sitting between them. The CDR3 extends over 14 amino acids. CDR3 in amino acids: CSSSGQGIGETQYF. The CDR3 DNA reads as TGCAGCTCCAGCGGCCAGGGTATCGGCGAGACCCAGTACTTC.

This clonotype appeared a few times. The rearrangement uses TRBV20-1 and TRBJ1-2; no clear D gene. Trimming shortened V by 6 bases and J by 5 bases, and 16 bases separated the two germline ends. Germline CDR1 and CDR2: DFQATT and SNEGSKA (reference sequence). This CDR3 is built from 13 residues. The CDR3 spells CSASTTPVYGYTF. The CDR3 nucleotides are TGCAGTGCCTCTACGACCCCAGTGTATGGCTACACCTTC.

This clonotype was seen many times. The chain recombines TRBV20-1 with TRBJ1-2; tentative D call: TRBD1 (5 bases). The V end was cut by 0 bases, the J end by 9 bases, with 17 bases between. The V gene's germline CDR1 is DFQATT and CDR2 SNEGSKA (reference sequence). The CDR3 spans 14 residues. The CDR3 nucleotides are TGCAGTGCTAGAGATAGGGGTACTCTCAGGAGCTACACCTTC. Encoded protein: CSARDRGTLRSYTF.